This is a list of T cell receptor beta chains from one sample in a study of T-cell memory formation after mild COVID-19. From the 5' RACE reads, TCRdb called clonotypes with MiXCR, one entry per CDR3 protein. The table records roughly 150,000 distinct CDR3 sequences, 10% to 15% of them present only once. The sequencing sample was made of PBMCs or a T cell subset sorted from them (not recorded which). The receptors were gathered from a man between 18 and 35 years old who had mild COVID-19 (a few samples of this study predate the infection). Cell type and time point are not known. The CDR3 runs from the conserved cysteine through the conserved F or W. A D gene is named only where the DNA matches it firmly. Size tells how often a clone was seen (once, few, many) or the class of an expanded clone, and some rows leave it out.

len: 14; j_gene: TRBJ1-1; d_gene: -; v_gene: TRBV18; abundance: few; CDR3nt: TGTGCCAGCTCACCACGGTTAAGGAGTACTGAAGCTTTCTTT; CDR3aa: CASSPRLRSTEAFF
len: 16; j_gene: TRBJ2-3; d_gene: TRBD1; v_gene: TRBV3-1; abundance: -; CDR3nt: TGTGCCAGCAGCCCGTTACAGGGGATCATGACAGATACGCAGTATTTT; CDR3aa: CASSPLQGIMTDTQYF
len: 12; j_gene: TRBJ1-2; d_gene: TRBD1; v_gene: TRBV6-5; abundance: few; CDR3nt: TGTGCCAGCAGGGGGACAGGGAGTGGCTACACCTTC; CDR3aa: CASRGTGSGYTF
len: 14; j_gene: TRBJ2-5; d_gene: -; v_gene: TRBV20-1; abundance: once; CDR3nt: TGCAGTGCTAGAGATGGAACGGTCCAAGAGACCCAGTACTTC; CDR3aa: CSARDGTVQETQYF
len: 14; j_gene: TRBJ1-5; d_gene: -; v_gene: TRBV5-1; abundance: -; CDR3nt: TGCGCCAGGAGTACAGGGAGAAGGAATCAGCCCCAGCATTTT; CDR3aa: CARSTGRRNQPQHF
len: 11; j_gene: TRBJ2-1; d_gene: -; v_gene: TRBV5-1; abundance: many; CDR3nt: TGCGCCAGCAGCCCTTCAAATGAGCAGTTCTTC; CDR3aa: CASSPSNEQFF
len: 15; j_gene: TRBJ1-6; d_gene: -; v_gene: TRBV5-1; abundance: -; CDR3nt: TGCGCCAGCAGTGCTGAAGGACCGAAAAATTCACCCCTCCACTTT; CDR3aa: CASSAEGPKNSPLHF
len: 21; j_gene: TRBJ2-1; d_gene: -; v_gene: TRBV7-9; abundance: -; CDR3nt: TGTGCCAGCAGCCCCACGGGCAAAACCCTTGGGAAGGCCAAATTTTACAATGAGCAGTTCTTC; CDR3aa: CASSPTGKTLGKAKFYNEQFF
len: 12; j_gene: TRBJ1-2; d_gene: TRBD1; v_gene: TRBV29-1; abundance: few; CDR3nt: TGCAGCGCCGACAGGGACGCTGCTGGCTACACCTTC; CDR3aa: CSADRDAAGYTF
len: 13; j_gene: TRBJ2-2; d_gene: -; v_gene: TRBV7-2; abundance: few; CDR3nt: TGTGCCAGCAGCTTAAGGCGAACCGGGGAGCTGTTTTTT; CDR3aa: CASSLRRTGELFF
len: 14; j_gene: TRBJ1-1; d_gene: -; v_gene: TRBV12-3/TRBV12-4; abundance: few; CDR3nt: TGTGCCAGCAATCCACAGGGTATTAGCACTGAAGCTTTCTTT; CDR3aa: CASNPQGISTEAFF
len: 15; j_gene: TRBJ1-6; d_gene: -; v_gene: TRBV7-2; abundance: -; CDR3nt: TGTGCCAGCAGACCAAGGGGGGTTTATAATTCACCCCTCCACTTT; CDR3aa: CASRPRGVYNSPLHF
len: 13; j_gene: TRBJ1-5; d_gene: -; v_gene: TRBV5-1; abundance: -; CDR3nt: TGCGCCAGCAGGGACAGTCGCAATCAGCCCCAGCATTTT; CDR3aa: CASRDSRNQPQHF
len: 13; j_gene: TRBJ2-7; d_gene: -; v_gene: TRBV6-5; abundance: -; CDR3nt: TGTGCCAGCAGCCCAAGACAGAACTACGAGCAGTACTTC; CDR3aa: CASSPRQNYEQYF
len: 16; j_gene: TRBJ2-5; d_gene: -; v_gene: TRBV6-5; abundance: -; CDR3nt: TGTGCCAGCAGTGACTTGGGCGGGGCGGACCAAGAGACCCAGTACTTC; CDR3aa: CASSDLGGADQETQYF
len: 13; j_gene: TRBJ1-5; d_gene: -; v_gene: TRBV28; abundance: many; CDR3nt: TGTGCCAGCAAGGCGGGTTGGAATCAGCCCCAGCATTTT; CDR3aa: CASKAGWNQPQHF
len: 13; j_gene: TRBJ1-5; d_gene: -; v_gene: TRBV11-2; abundance: -; CDR3nt: TGTGCCAGCAGCTTAGTAGGGCAGAGCCCCCAGCATTTT; CDR3aa: CASSLVGQSPQHF
len: 16; j_gene: TRBJ1-1; d_gene: -; v_gene: TRBV7-3; abundance: -; CDR3nt: TGTGCCAGCAGCTTATTCAGTCCGGATTTGAACACTGAAGCTTTCTTT; CDR3aa: CASSLFSPDLNTEAFF
len: 14; j_gene: TRBJ1-1; d_gene: -; v_gene: TRBV7-8; abundance: -; CDR3nt: TGTGCCAGCAGCTTAGGGCACTCGAACACTGAAGCTTTCTTT; CDR3aa: CASSLGHSNTEAFF
len: 15; j_gene: TRBJ1-1; d_gene: -; v_gene: TRBV15; abundance: few; CDR3nt: TGTGCCACCAGCAGAGGTAGGGTTGGGAACACTGAAGCTTTCTTT; CDR3aa: CATSRGRVGNTEAFF
len: 14; j_gene: TRBJ1-1; d_gene: -; v_gene: TRBV5-1; abundance: few; CDR3nt: TGCGCCAGCAGCCTCTCGCCGGGGGCGGATGAAGCTTTCTTT; CDR3aa: CASSLSPGADEAFF
len: 18; j_gene: TRBJ1-6; d_gene: -; v_gene: TRBV12-3/TRBV12-4; abundance: -; CDR3nt: TGTGCCAGCAGCCTTGGCGGGCGGCTAAGCTCCTATAATTCACCCCTCCACTTT; CDR3aa: CASSLGGRLSSYNSPLHF
len: 16; j_gene: TRBJ1-4; d_gene: -; v_gene: TRBV5-1; abundance: -; CDR3nt: TGCGCCAGCAGCACGCAAGGGCCTGGGATTGGTGAAAAACTGTTTTTT; CDR3aa: CASSTQGPGIGEKLFF
len: 13; j_gene: TRBJ1-1; d_gene: -; v_gene: TRBV19; abundance: -; CDR3nt: TGTGCCAGTAGTAGGGCCAGGAACACTGAAGCTTTCTTT; CDR3aa: CASSRARNTEAFF
len: 15; j_gene: TRBJ1-1; d_gene: -; v_gene: TRBV6-5; abundance: -; CDR3nt: TGTGCCAGCAGTTACGCGCCGGGGGGGAACACTGAAGCTTTCTTT; CDR3aa: CASSYAPGGNTEAFF
len: 14; j_gene: TRBJ2-1; d_gene: TRBD2; v_gene: TRBV25-1; abundance: -; CDR3nt: TGTGCCAGCAGAGCCGGGGGGGCCTACAATGAGCAGTTCTTC; CDR3aa: CASRAGGAYNEQFF
len: 15; j_gene: TRBJ2-1; d_gene: TRBD2; v_gene: TRBV7-2; abundance: few; CDR3nt: TGTGCCAGCAGCGCTAGCATAGCGGGGGGCCGGGGCAAGGTCTTC; CDR3aa: CASSASIAGGRGKVF
len: 16; j_gene: TRBJ1-1; d_gene: -; v_gene: TRBV7-9; abundance: -; CDR3nt: TGTGCCAGCAGCCCCAGACGGATTGGGCTCGGAGGAGGAGCTTTCTTT; CDR3aa: CASSPRRIGLGGGAFF
len: 14; j_gene: TRBJ1-3; d_gene: -; v_gene: TRBV20-1; abundance: once; CDR3nt: TGCAGTGCTAGAGATTTGAACTCTGGAAACACCATATATTTT; CDR3aa: CSARDLNSGNTIYF
len: 14; j_gene: TRBJ1-6; d_gene: TRBD1; v_gene: TRBV12-3/TRBV12-4; abundance: -; CDR3nt: TGTGCCAGCAGTTTTCCGGGACAGTTCTCCTCCCTCCACTTT; CDR3aa: CASSFPGQFSSLHF
len: 15; j_gene: TRBJ2-4; d_gene: TRBD1; v_gene: TRBV4-1; abundance: few; CDR3nt: TGCGCCAGCAGCCAGGGACAGGGTACCAAAAACATTCAGTACTTC; CDR3aa: CASSQGQGTKNIQYF
len: 15; j_gene: TRBJ2-2; d_gene: TRBD1; v_gene: TRBV5-1; abundance: few; CDR3nt: TGCGCCAGCAGCTTCAGGACAGGGGACGTCGGGGAGCTGTTTTTT; CDR3aa: CASSFRTGDVGELFF
len: 11; j_gene: TRBJ1-2; d_gene: -; v_gene: TRBV20-1; abundance: -; CDR3nt: TGCAGTGCGCTGACCGTTTATGGCTACACCTTC; CDR3aa: CSALTVYGYTF
len: 17; j_gene: TRBJ2-1; d_gene: TRBD2; v_gene: TRBV24-1; abundance: -; CDR3nt: TGTGCCACCAGTGACGTGGAGCGGGATAGCCTATCCAATGAGCAGTTCTTC; CDR3aa: CATSDVERDSLSNEQFF
len: 16; j_gene: TRBJ2-7; d_gene: -; v_gene: TRBV7-2; abundance: -; CDR3nt: TGTGCCAGCAGCTTAGATTCGGACGCGAGCTCCTACGAGCAGTACTTC; CDR3aa: CASSLDSDASSYEQYF
len: 15; j_gene: TRBJ1-3; d_gene: -; v_gene: TRBV4-1; abundance: -; CDR3nt: TGCGCCAGCAGCCAAGGTCGGGGGATGAGGAAGACCATATATTTT; CDR3aa: CASSQGRGMRKTIYF
len: 14; j_gene: TRBJ1-2; d_gene: -; v_gene: TRBV4-1; abundance: -; CDR3nt: TGCGCCAGCAGCCAAGGGCGCCAGAACTATGGCTACACCTTC; CDR3aa: CASSQGRQNYGYTF
len: 16; j_gene: TRBJ2-1; d_gene: TRBD2; v_gene: TRBV20-1; abundance: many; CDR3nt: TGCAGTGCTGGGACTAGTTTAGTCTCGGTCTACAATGAGCAGTTCTTC; CDR3aa: CSAGTSLVSVYNEQFF
len: 12; j_gene: TRBJ2-5; d_gene: -; v_gene: TRBV2; abundance: -; CDR3nt: TGTGCCAGCAGTGGCAGGGTAGAGACCCAGTACTTC; CDR3aa: CASSGRVETQYF
len: 13; j_gene: TRBJ1-4; d_gene: -; v_gene: TRBV5-4; abundance: -; CDR3nt: TGTGCCAGCAGCTTGGATGATCGGGAGGAACTGTTTTTT; CDR3aa: CASSLDDREELFF
len: 13; j_gene: TRBJ2-7; d_gene: -; v_gene: TRBV10-3; abundance: few; CDR3nt: TGTGCCATCAGTGAGGCAGGACTCTACGAGCAGTACTTC; CDR3aa: CAISEAGLYEQYF
len: 15; j_gene: TRBJ2-6; d_gene: -; v_gene: TRBV5-5; abundance: few; CDR3nt: TGTGCCAGCAGAAAGACTGCGGACGTGGCCAACGTCCTGACTTTC; CDR3aa: CASRKTADVANVLTF
len: 15; j_gene: TRBJ2-7; d_gene: -; v_gene: TRBV24-1; abundance: -; CDR3nt: TGTGCCGCCAGAGTCGAGGACGAGGGGTCCTACGAGCAGTACTTC; CDR3aa: CAARVEDEGSYEQYF
len: 13; j_gene: TRBJ2-1; d_gene: -; v_gene: TRBV2; abundance: few; CDR3nt: TGTGCCAGCAGTGGACCGGGAGACGGAGAGCAGTTCTTC; CDR3aa: CASSGPGDGEQFF
len: 15; j_gene: TRBJ1-2; d_gene: TRBD1; v_gene: TRBV5-1; abundance: -; CDR3nt: TGCGCCAGCAGCTTGGGGACAGGGGGCGCGTGGGGCTACACCTTC; CDR3aa: CASSLGTGGAWGYTF
len: 13; j_gene: TRBJ2-5; d_gene: -; v_gene: TRBV12-3/TRBV12-4; abundance: -; CDR3nt: TGTGCCAGCAGTTTTAACAGAGGGGAGACCCAGTACTTC; CDR3aa: CASSFNRGETQYF
len: 13; j_gene: TRBJ2-5; d_gene: -; v_gene: TRBV7-9; abundance: few; CDR3nt: TGTGCCAGCAGCTTAGCCTTCCGGGACGTAGTATGCTTC; CDR3aa: CASSLAFRDVVCF
len: 13; j_gene: TRBJ2-1; d_gene: -; v_gene: TRBV7-2; abundance: few; CDR3nt: TGTGCCAGCAGCTATCAGGGGGGAAATGAGCAGTTCTTC; CDR3aa: CASSYQGGNEQFF
len: 14; j_gene: TRBJ2-5; d_gene: -; v_gene: TRBV6-1; abundance: few; CDR3nt: TGTGCCAGCAGAACGGGGGACTCTCAAGAGACCCAGTACTTC; CDR3aa: CASRTGDSQETQYF
len: 13; j_gene: TRBJ1-2; d_gene: TRBD1; v_gene: TRBV7-2; abundance: many; CDR3nt: TGTGCCAGCAGCGCCGGACAGGGCTATGGCTACACCTTC; CDR3aa: CASSAGQGYGYTF
len: 17; j_gene: TRBJ2-3; d_gene: -; v_gene: TRBV25-1; abundance: few; CDR3nt: TGTGCCAGCAGTGAACCTTGGGGCAGGGCCAGCACAGATACGCAGTATTTT; CDR3aa: CASSEPWGRASTDTQYF
len: 16; j_gene: TRBJ1-4; d_gene: TRBD1; v_gene: TRBV11-2; abundance: -; CDR3nt: TGTGCCAGCAGCCCAGATGGGACAGGACCAGAAGAAAAACTGTTTTTT; CDR3aa: CASSPDGTGPEEKLFF
len: 14; j_gene: TRBJ1-1; d_gene: -; v_gene: TRBV19; abundance: few; CDR3nt: TGTGCCAGTAAAAGCCCGGGGGTGAGGACTGAAGCTTTCTTT; CDR3aa: CASKSPGVRTEAFF